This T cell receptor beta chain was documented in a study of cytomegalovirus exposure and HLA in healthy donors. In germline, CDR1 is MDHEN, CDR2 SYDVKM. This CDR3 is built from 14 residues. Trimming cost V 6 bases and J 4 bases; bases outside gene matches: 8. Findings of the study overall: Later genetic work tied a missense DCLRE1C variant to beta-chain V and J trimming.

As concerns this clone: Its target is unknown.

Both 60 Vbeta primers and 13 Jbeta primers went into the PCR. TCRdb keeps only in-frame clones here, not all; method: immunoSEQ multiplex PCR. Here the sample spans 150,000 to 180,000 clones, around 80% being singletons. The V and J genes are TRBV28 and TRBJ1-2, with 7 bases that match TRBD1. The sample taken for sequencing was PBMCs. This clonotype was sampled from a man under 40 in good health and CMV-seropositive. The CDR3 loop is CASRLAGGSYGYTF. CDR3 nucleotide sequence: TGTGCCAGCAGGCTTGCAGGGGGGAGCTATGGCTACACCTTC.